This T cell receptor beta chain came from a study of CD8 T cell repertoires and HIV-1 epitope variants. For the study at large: Separate wells received one of Twenty-five Gag or Nef variant peptides. 1M T cells were kept uncultured as a baseline.

Concerning this clone itself: Its antigen is as yet unknown. Since a much larger clone is just one base distant, this may be a read error. This same CDR3 is encoded by further DNA sequences in the sample.

Method: immunoSEQ multiplex PCR; TCRdb's copy keeps in-frame clones and lacks some. The table includes about 5,000 clones, over 60% detected once. Germline V lookup: CDR1 SGHRS, CDR2 YFSETQ. The CDR3 contains 14 residues. The specimen sequenced was cultured CD8+ T cells derived from PBMCs. The chain uses TRBV5-1 and TRBJ1-2, with TRBD1 matching 10 bases. This TCR was sampled from a male donor with HIV. In nucleotides, the CDR3 is TGCGCCAGCAGCGATCCCGGGACAGGGGTCCTCGGTGCCTTC. It specifies CASSDPGTGVLGAF.